Presented here are 30 T cell receptor beta chains from one specimen sequenced in a study of T-cell memory formation after mild COVID-19. TCRdb called the 5' RACE reads again in MiXCR, with one record for every CDR3 protein. This sample has about 320,000 distinct CDR3 sequences, with 13% to 15% found just once. Sequencing used PBMCs or a T cell subset sorted from them (not recorded which). These receptors all stem from a young man who had mild COVID-19 (a few samples of this study predate the infection). Cell type and time point are not known.

This rearrangement joins TRBV6-5 to TRBJ2-1; D is possibly TRBD1 or TRBD2 (5 bases each). The CDR3 is made up of 15 amino acids. Trimming removed 6 bases at V and 0 bases at J, with 12 bases between. CDR1 is MNHEY, CDR2 SVGAGI, per germline. The CDR3 protein is CASSPWGSSYNEQFF. The CDR3 DNA is TGTGCCAGCAGCCCCTGGGGGAGCTCCTACAATGAGCAGTTCTTC.

The sample holds many counts of this clonotype. This rearrangement joins TRBV5-6 to TRBJ2-5, with D uncertain. Looked up from germline, CDR1 is SGHDT and CDR2 is YYEEEE. This CDR3 region has 12 residues. Trimming took off 2 bases at V and 4 bases at J, with 6 bases between the two ends. CDR3: CASSLSRETQYF. CDR3 DNA: TGTGCCAGCAGCTTATCGAGAGAGACCCAGTACTTC.

The chain links TRBV27 to TRBJ1-5; a weak D match, TRBD1 (5 bases). V was cut by 2 bases and J by 5 bases, with 7 bases left in between. CDR1 is MNHEY, CDR2 SMNVEV, per germline (reference sequence). The CDR3 consists of 13 residues. The CDR3 DNA is TGTGCCAGCAGTTTAAGGGGCCATCAGCCCCAGCATTTT. As protein: CASSLRGHQPQHF.

The J gene is TRBJ2-2, the V gene TRBV7-9; perhaps TRBD1 as D (5 bases). The CDR3 contains 14 residues. Germline-derived CDR1 and CDR2 are SEHNR and FQNEAQ (reference sequence). V was shortened by 4 bases and J by 6 bases, with 12 bases between the two germline ends. The CDR3 sequence: CASSSDSISGELFF. Here the CDR3 DNA reads TGTGCCAGCAGCTCAGACAGCATTTCCGGGGAGCTGTTTTTT. The full variable domain, in which reference TRBV7-9 and TRBJ2-2 provide the parts outside the CDR3, is DTGVSQNPRHKITKRGQNVTFRCDPISEHNRLYWYRQTLGQGPEFLTYFQNEAQLEKSRLLSDRFSAERPKGSFSTLEIQRTEQGDSAMYLCASSSDSISGELFFGEGSRLTVL.

The CDR3 region has the DNA TGTGCCAGCAGCCGACCAGGGGATGAGCAGTTCTTC. Residues: CASSRPGDEQFF. The chain uses TRBV3-1 and TRBJ2-1; D possibly corresponds to TRBD1 (6 bases). Germline V gene sequence: CDR1 LGHDT, CDR2 YNNKEL (reference sequence). The CDR3 covers 12 residues. With 4 bases removed from V and 8 bases from J, the gap between germline ends came to 9 bases.

The CDR3 nucleotides are TGCAGCGTTGAGCCCAGCATGGGGTACGAGCAGTACTTC. It yields the protein CSVEPSMGYEQYF. The chain combines TRBV29-1 with TRBJ2-7, with D hard to call. CDR3 length equals 13 residues. Germline V lookup: CDR1 SQVTM, CDR2 ANQGSEA. The V and J ends lost 3 bases and 4 bases respectively, with 13 bases between them.

This clonotype was detected only a few times. This chain connects TRBV5-1 to TRBJ1-1; a possible D gene is TRBD1 (6 bases). V lost 7 bases and J 2 bases, leaving 18 bases between the germline ends. The V gene's germline CDR1 is SGHRS and CDR2 YFSETQ. The CDR3 loop spans 15 amino acids. The CDR3 protein is CASYETGSFNTEAFF. CDR3 in DNA: TGCGCCAGCTACGAAACAGGGTCCTTCAACACTGAAGCTTTCTTT.

CDR3 in amino acids: CASSLLASSDEAFF. CDR3 DNA: TGCGCCAGCAGCTTGCTCGCTTCCAGCGACGAAGCTTTCTTT. The J gene is TRBJ1-1, the V gene TRBV5-1, with no clear D. The length of the CDR3 is 14 residues. Trimming left V 1 base short and J 8 bases short, with 15 bases between. Germline CDR1 is SGHRS and CDR2 is YFSETQ.

A few counts support this clonotype. The CDR3 region is CASSQAGGTVNTEAFF. The CDR3 coding sequence is TGCGCCAGCAGCCAAGCAGGGGGGACTGTGAACACTGAAGCTTTCTTT. V gene TRBV4-3 combines with J gene TRBJ1-1, with 7 nucleotides matching TRBD1. Germline-derived CDR1 and CDR2 are LGHNA and YSLEER. Trimming took 1 base from V and 0 from J; bases not matched to a gene: 5. The CDR3 length is 16 residues.

This clonotype was detected a few times. The rearrangement links TRBV4-2 to TRBJ1-2; unclear D gene. V lost 3 bases to trimming and J lost 6 bases, with 5 bases between them. CDR1 and CDR2 from the germline V gene are LGHNA and YNFKEQ. The CDR3 sequence is 11 residues long. Here the CDR3 reads CASSQQDGYTF. The DNA of the CDR3 is TGTGCCAGCAGCCAGCAGGATGGCTACACCTTC.

In its sample, this clonotype was seen a few times. This chain joins TRBV4-1 and TRBJ2-7; D might be TRBD2 (6 bases). Per germline, CDR1 MGHRA and CDR2 YSYEKL. The CDR3 spans 14 residues. V lost 4 bases and J 5 bases, leaving 15 bases between the germline ends. CDR3 sequence (DNA): TGCGCCAGCAGCCTCTTAGGGCGACTAGACGAGCAGTACTTC. Translated, it gives CASSLLGRLDEQYF.

This clonotype was counted a few times. This rearrangement joins TRBV6-2 or TRBV6-3 to TRBJ2-5, with a tentative D call TRBD1 (6 bases). V was pared by 6 bases and J by 5 bases, with 10 bases between. This CDR3 is built from 12 residues. The germline V gene has CDR1 MNHEY and CDR2 SVGEGT. CDR3 loop: CASSNRAETQYF. CDR3 DNA: TGTGCCAGCAGCAACAGGGCGGAGACCCAGTACTTC.

This chain joins TRBV27 and TRBJ1-2; D unresolved. CDR1 and CDR2 (germline): MNHEY, SMNVEV (reference sequence). V shed 3 bases and J shed 5 bases, with 10 bases lying between them. The CDR3 is made up of 13 amino acids. The CDR3 spells CASSFKRAYGYTF. The CDR3 bases are TGTGCCAGCAGTTTTAAAAGGGCTTATGGCTACACCTTC.

This clonotype has more than one count but fewer than ten. V gene TRBV4-3 combines with J gene TRBJ2-1; 12 nucleotides match TRBD2. V lost 1 base and J lost 3; bases outside the gene matches: 7. The CDR3 has 18 amino acids. CDR1 LGHNA and CDR2 YSLEER come from the germline V gene. The CDR3 nucleotides read TGCGCCAGCAGCCAAGGACTAGCGGGGGCACCGGACTACAATGAGCAGTTCTTC. Translating gives CASSQGLAGAPDYNEQFF.

This clonotype came up a few times. This rearrangement joins TRBV4-2 to TRBJ2-3; D gene unclear. Trimming cost V 3 bases and J 2 bases, with 6 bases left between them. Per the germline V gene, CDR1 is LGHNA and CDR2 is YNFKEQ. CDR3 size: 13 residues. The CDR3 here is CASSQLATDTQYF. The DNA for the CDR3 is TGTGCCAGCAGCCAGTTAGCCACAGATACGCAGTATTTT.

There are many counts of this clonotype. This rearrangement joins TRBV4-1 to TRBJ1-5; D gene unclear. Trimming removed 0 bases from V and 1 base from J, with 7 bases in between. Germline-derived CDR1 and CDR2 are MGHRA and YSYEKL. CDR3 length: 15 amino acids. Written as DNA, the CDR3 is TGCGCCAGCAGCCAAGATGGTTTGAGCAATCAGCCCCAGCATTTT. This encodes CASSQDGLSNQPQHF.

This clonotype has only a few counts. The chain has TRBV6-6 and TRBJ1-4; 7 bases are shared with TRBD1. Trimming removed 5 bases from V and 4 bases from J; junction bases left unmatched: 10. Germline V CDR1 and CDR2: MNHNY, SVGAGI (reference sequence). This CDR3 comprises 16 residues. DNA of the CDR3: TGTGCCAGCAGTCCCAACAGACAGGGAGGTAATGAAAAACTGTTTTTT. It is translated as CASSPNRQGGNEKLFF.

CDR3 region: CASSQDMTLGEQYF. In DNA form, the CDR3 reads TGCGCCAGCAGCCAAGATATGACTCTGGGTGAGCAGTACTTC. The chain uses TRBV4-1 and TRBJ2-7; unclear D gene. Looked up from germline, CDR1 is MGHRA and CDR2 is YSYEKL. The CDR3 contains 14 residues. V lost 0 bases to trimming and J lost 7 bases, with 13 bases between them.

This clonotype came up many times. The chain uses TRBV27 and TRBJ2-5; 9 nucleotides agree with TRBD1. Germline V gene data show CDR1 as MNHEY and CDR2 as SMNVEV (reference sequence). The V and J ends lost 6 bases and 5 bases, in that order; junction bases with no gene match: 10. The CDR3 totals 15 residues. Here the CDR3 DNA reads TGTGCCAGCAGCCCGGACAGGGGAGATGTGGAGACCCAGTACTTC. Amino acids: CASSPDRGDVETQYF.

As DNA, the CDR3 is TGTGCCAGTAGTACGTTGGACAGGGCGCGTGATGAAAAACTGTTTTTT. Amino acid sequence: CASSTLDRARDEKLFF. This sequence joins TRBV19 and TRBJ1-4, with 8 bases that match TRBD1. V shed 4 bases and J 6 bases; nucleotides not matched to a gene: 10. This CDR3 comprises 16 residues. CDR1 is LNHDA and CDR2 is SQIVND in the germline V gene (reference sequence).

This clonotype has more than one count but fewer than ten. This chain joins TRBV6-5 and TRBJ2-5, with 7 bases fitting TRBD1. Germline V gene lookup returns CDR1 MNHEY and CDR2 SVGAGI. V trimming: 5 bases; J trimming: 1 base; junction bases outside the gene matches: 4. CDR3 length: 14 residues. CDR3 residues: CASSLDRAQETQYF. The CDR3 region has the DNA TGTGCCAGCAGTCTCGACAGGGCCCAAGAGACCCAGTACTTC.

This clonotype was observed a few times. V is TRBV20-1 and J is TRBJ2-7, with a possible D match to TRBD1 (6 bases). This CDR3 is built from 15 residues. V lost 4 bases and J 4 bases, leaving 20 bases between the germline ends. CDR1 is DFQATT and CDR2 is SNEGSKA in the germline V gene (reference sequence). The CDR3 spells CSAIWPGHLRYEQYF. The CDR3 DNA sequence: TGCAGTGCTATTTGGCCGGGACACTTACGTTACGAGCAGTACTTC.

This clonotype has ten or more counts. This rearrangement joins TRBV7-7 to TRBJ2-1, with D possibly TRBD2 on 5 matching bases. The CDR3 loop spans 13 amino acids. V shed 1 base and J shed 9 bases, with 10 bases lying between them. Germline-derived CDR1 and CDR2 are SSHAT and FNYEAQ (reference sequence). This chain's CDR3 is CASSLGLEGEQFF. In DNA, the CDR3 is TGTGCCAGCAGCTTAGGGCTAGAGGGTGAGCAGTTCTTC.

This clonotype has more than one count but fewer than ten. This chain joins TRBV5-1 and TRBJ1-1, with 7 positions matching TRBD1. Germline V CDR1 and CDR2: SGHRS, YFSETQ. J gave up 5 bases and V 5 bases, and 21 bases lay outside the gene matches. The CDR3 totals 18 residues. CDR3 nucleotide sequence: TGCGCCAGCAGGGTTGTTCTCTCCAGGAGACAGGGAGGGACTGAAGCTTTCTTT. Translation gives CASRVVLSRRQGGTEAFF.

The chain carries TRBV12-5 and TRBJ1-1; D is ambiguous. Per germline, CDR1 LGHNT and CDR2 FRNRAP. This CDR3 has 13 amino acids. Trimming took off 6 bases at V and 8 bases at J, with 16 bases between the two ends. CDR3 DNA: TGTGCTAGTGGGCCACCTACCCCCGAGGAAGCTTTCTTT. Protein sequence: CASGPPTPEEAFF.

This clonotype was observed a few times. V gene TRBV7-2 combines with J gene TRBJ2-4; D possibly corresponds to TRBD2 (5 bases). Germline V CDR1 and CDR2: SGHTA, FQGNSA. With 5 bases removed from V and 8 bases from J, the gap between germline ends came to 19 bases. The CDR3 spans 15 residues. CDR3 region: CASSPDPRSEDIQYF. CDR3 nucleotide sequence: TGTGCCAGCAGCCCCGACCCACGGTCGGAGGACATTCAGTACTTC.

In this sample, this clonotype turned up many times. This chain links TRBV20-1 with TRBJ1-6; D gene uncertain. The length of the CDR3 is 14 residues. V was clipped by 4 bases and J by 0 bases, with 7 bases between them. Looked up from germline, CDR1 is DFQATT and CDR2 is SNEGSKA (reference sequence). CDR3 DNA sequence: TGCAGTGCTATACAGAGCTCCTATAATTCACCCCTCCACTTT. Encoded protein: CSAIQSSYNSPLHF.

The chain uses TRBV4-1 and TRBJ2-5; 14 bases match TRBD2. The CDR3 is made up of 16 amino acids. V lost 4 bases, J lost 4 bases, and 5 bases stayed unmatched. Germline CDR1 reads MGHRA; CDR2 reads YSYEKL. Written as DNA, the CDR3 is TGCGCCAGCAGCCCCGGACTAGCGGGGGGATTAGAGACCCAGTACTTC. Residues: CASSPGLAGGLETQYF.

A few counts support this clonotype. This CDR3 is CATSGSGADTQYF. In nucleotides, the CDR3 is TGTGCCACCAGTGGGTCCGGCGCAGATACGCAGTATTTT. This chain uses TRBV24-1 with TRBJ2-3; no firm D call. Deletions cut 5 bases from V and 4 bases from J, with 9 bases between. Germline V gene lookup returns CDR1 KGHDR and CDR2 SFDVKD. The CDR3 contains 13 residues.

The chain combines TRBV3-1 with TRBJ2-2; 13 bases are shared with TRBD2. Trimming took 3 bases from V and 9 from J; bases not matched to a gene: 10. In germline, CDR1 is LGHDT, CDR2 YNNKEL (reference sequence). The CDR3 is made up of 17 amino acids. The CDR3 protein is CASSQEGTSGTRRELFF. CDR3 nucleotides: TGTGCCAGCAGCCAGGAAGGGACTAGCGGGACCCGGAGGGAGCTGTTTTTT.